Detailed here is one T cell receptor (beta chain). Its target is unknown. CDR1 LNHNV and CDR2 YYDKDF come from the germline V gene (reference sequence). CDR3 length: 15 residues. This entry belongs to a study of monozygotic twins with inflammatory bowel disease. Each of the TCR libraries took around 3.5 ug of total RNA. TCRdb re-analyzed the 5' RACE reads; it lists each CDR3 protein once, without DNA. The sample totals some 210,000 distinct CDR3 sequences. Study-level findings and limits: Comparison of concordant versus discordant twins revealed no difference in repertoire similarity, possibly due to limited power.

Sequences were obtained from blood. The TCR was taken from a human donor with ulcerative colitis or Crohn's disease, or a healthy co-twin of an affected twin (not recorded which). The V call is TRBV15, the J call TRBJ1-2; the TCRdb D gene call, TRBD1, has no DNA to confirm it. The CDR3 reads CATSRDRRQNYGYTF.